The 13 T cell receptor beta chains below all came from one sample that was sequenced in a study of identical twins. One entry per CDR3 protein results from TCRdb running MiXCR on the 5' RACE reads. The table lists hundreds of thousands of distinct CDR3 sequences, about 8% of them singletons. These data also formed part of another study, on yellow fever vaccine responses in identical twins.

The source material was memory (CD45RO+) T cells sorted from blood. The source of these receptors is a woman aged 18-35 years in good health.

This clonotype showed up many times. This chain connects TRBV20-1 to TRBJ1-5; D is perhaps TRBD1 (5 bases). The V end lost 4 bases, the J end lost 6 bases, and 16 bases lay between the germline ends. The length of the CDR3 is 14 residues. CDR1 is DFQATT and CDR2 is SNEGSKA in the germline V gene (reference sequence). CDR3 loop: CSAKDTKDSQPQHF. Written as DNA, the CDR3 is TGCAGTGCTAAGGACACAAAAGATAGTCAGCCCCAGCATTTT.

This clonotype was recorded many times. The gene calls are TRBV28 and TRBJ2-5, with D perhaps given as TRBD1 or TRBD2 (5 bases each). CDR1 and CDR2 (germline): MDHEN, SYDVKM. The CDR3 has 15 residues. The ends were cut back, 5 bases at V and 2 bases at J, with 15 bases in the middle. CDR3 residues: CASSPQRGGQETQYF. In DNA, the CDR3 is TGTGCCAGCAGTCCCCAACGGGGCGGACAAGAGACCCAGTACTTC. Full variable domain (remainder filled in from reference TRBV28 and TRBJ2-5): DVKVTQSSRYLVKRTGEKVFLECVQDMDHENMFWYRQDPGLGLRLIYFSYDVKMKEKGDIPEGYSVSREKKERFSLILESASTNQTSMYLCASSPQRGGQETQYFGPGTRLLVL.

The chain links TRBV5-3 to TRBJ2-1; unclear D gene. TRBV5-3 is placed among ORFs of uncertain function. Between the trimmed V and J ends, which lost 9 bases and 6 bases, there was a span of 16 bases. The CDR3 runs to 13 residues. CDR3 in DNA: TGTGCCATCGGCCCCCCGGGCGGCAATGAGCAGTTCTTC. Translated, it gives CAIGPPGGNEQFF.

This clonotype was counted only a few times. The chain recombines TRBV2 with TRBJ2-1, with 9 bases lining up with TRBD2. Germline CDR1 SNHLY, CDR2 FYNNEI. The CDR3 is 15 amino acids. The CDR3 is CVRGREGLSYNEQFF. DNA of the CDR3: TGTGTTCGGGGGCGGGAGGGCCTATCATACAATGAGCAGTTCTTC.

This clonotype showed up just a few times. Mismatch with germline at one junction end may stem from a read error. The V gene is TRBV3-1, the J gene TRBJ1-6; D is unresolved. Looked up from germline, CDR1 is LGHDT and CDR2 is YNNKEL (reference sequence). This CDR3 is 14 amino acids long. The CDR3 region is CASSKDWINSPLHF. For the CDR3, the DNA is TGTGCCAGCAGCAAAGACTGGATAAATTCACCCCTCCACTTT.

V and J are TRBV20-1 and TRBJ2-1, with 8 bases fitting TRBD2. This CDR3 spans 12 amino acids. With V trimmed by 3 bases and J by 6 bases, 1 base remained unmatched. The germline V gene has CDR1 DFQATT and CDR2 SNEGSKA (reference sequence). The DNA of the CDR3 is TGCAGTGCTAGGGGACTAGGCAATGAGCAGTTCTTC. Protein: CSARGLGNEQFF.

V is TRBV6-1 and J is TRBJ2-7; D may match TRBD1 or TRBD2 (5 bases each). Trimming pared 3 bases from V and 0 bases from J, leaving 9 bases between. The CDR3 totals 14 residues. Germline loops: CDR1 MNHNS, CDR2 SASEGT. The CDR3 DNA sequence: TGTGCCAGCAGTGAGGGGACGAGCTCCTACGAGCAGTACGTC. It yields the protein CASSEGTSSYEQYV.

This clonotype was detected ten times or more. This chain uses TRBV10-3 with TRBJ1-2; 10 bases agree with TRBD1. The CDR3 spans 16 residues. With V trimmed by 2 bases and J by 1 base, 4 bases remained unmatched. The germline V gene encodes CDR1 ENHRY and CDR2 SYGVKD. In DNA form, the CDR3 reads TGTGCCATCAGTGAGCGAGGGACAGGGGATAACTATGGCTACACCTTC. The encoded protein is CAISERGTGDNYGYTF.

V gene TRBV15 combines with J gene TRBJ2-3; TRBD2 agrees at 8 bases. This CDR3 has 17 amino acids. CDR1 is LNHNV and CDR2 is YYDKDF in the germline V gene (reference sequence). The junction had 10 bases not matched to a gene; V was cut back by 5 bases and J by 0 bases. CDR3 sequence: CATSANKRETSTDTQYF. Here the CDR3 DNA reads TGTGCCACCAGCGCAAATAAGCGGGAGACTAGCACAGATACGCAGTATTTT.

This clonotype came up many times. The chain uses TRBV6-4 and TRBJ2-3; D gene uncertain. The CDR3 consists of 14 residues. Per the germline V gene, CDR1 is MRHNA and CDR2 is SNTAGT. V gave up 3 bases and J gave up 0 bases, with 7 bases separating them. This CDR3 is CASSEGSSTDTQYF. The DNA of the CDR3 is TGTGCCAGCAGTGAGGGGTCCAGCACAGATACGCAGTATTTT.

The V and J genes are TRBV24-1 and TRBJ2-7; D is unresolved. Between the trimmed V and J ends, which lost 2 bases and 5 bases, there was a span of 9 bases. This CDR3 region has 13 residues. Germline CDR1 is KGHDR and CDR2 is SFDVKD. DNA for the CDR3: TGTGCCACCAGTGATTGGGAATTGGACGAGCAGTACTTC. This codes for CATSDWELDEQYF.

The rearrangement links TRBV9 to TRBJ2-3, with TRBD2 matching over 7 bases. V was clipped by 2 bases and J by 0 bases; unmatched bases: 3. Germline V gene lookup returns CDR1 SGDLS and CDR2 YYNGEE. CDR3 length: 15 amino acids. Here the CDR3 reads CASSVSGASTDTQYF. CDR3 DNA: TGTGCCAGCAGCGTGAGCGGGGCAAGCACAGATACGCAGTATTTT.

This clonotype has more than one count but fewer than ten. This chain uses TRBV5-6 with TRBJ1-2; no clear D gene. Germline CDR1 is SGHDT and CDR2 is YYEEEE. The V gene lost 2 bases and the J gene lost 4 bases, with 12 bases spanning the gap. The CDR3 contains 14 residues. The CDR3 protein is CASSFRQAGYGYTF. In nucleotides, the CDR3 is TGTGCCAGCAGCTTCCGTCAGGCTGGCTATGGCTACACCTTC.